The 13 T cell receptor beta chains below all came from one sample that was sequenced in a study of CD8+ T cells in alopecia areata. Sequencing used cDNA as its template, made by extracting RNA and reverse transcribing it. Using immunoSEQ multiplex PCR, the repertoire was profiled, and TCRdb retains in-frame clones only, with some absent. The data hold about 130,000 clones, with about 50% observed a single time. The source material was CD8+ T cells sorted from blood, sampled at week 0. These receptor sequences come from a human donor with alopecia areata.

This clone was detected only once. The V call is TRBV5-6, the J call TRBJ2-7; D perhaps matches TRBD1 (6 bases). V was trimmed by 5 bases and J by 4 bases, leaving 16 bases between them. Germline CDR1 SGHDT, CDR2 YYEEEE. The CDR3 consists of 14 residues. As DNA, the CDR3 is TGTGCCAGCAGTTTTGGGGACACTGCATACGAGCAGTACTTC. This encodes CASSFGDTAYEQYF.

The chain uses TRBV30 and TRBJ1-5; possibly TRBD1 for D (6 bases). Trimming shortened V by 0 bases and J by 3 bases, and 12 bases separated the two germline ends. CDR1 and CDR2 (germline): GTSNPN, SVGIG (reference sequence). The CDR3 has 15 amino acids. DNA of the CDR3: TGTGCCTGGAGTGTAATCGACAGGTTCAATCAGCCCCAGCATTTT. Amino acid sequence: CAWSVIDRFNQPQHF.

The rearrangement joins TRBV27 to TRBJ2-7; possible D gene TRBD2, 6 bases. The germline CDR1 and CDR2 sequences are MNHEY and SMNVEV (reference sequence). This CDR3 is built from 16 residues. Trimming removed 5 bases from V and 1 base from J, with 18 bases in between. The CDR3 region has the DNA TGTGCCAGCAGTCCATCGCTAGGGAGGTTATCCTACGAGCAGTACTTC. Its protein is CASSPSLGRLSYEQYF.

This clone is judged medium-sized (0.01 to 0.1%). For the CDR3, the DNA is TGTGCCTGGACCCGGGATGTGAACACTGAAGCTTTCTTT. Its protein is CAWTRDVNTEAFF. The genes are TRBV30 and TRBJ1-1, with no clear D. CDR1 is GTSNPN and CDR2 is SVGIG in the germline V gene (reference sequence). Deletions cut 4 bases from V and 0 bases from J, with 9 bases between. This CDR3 region has 13 residues.

The chain recombines TRBV2 with TRBJ2-7; TRBD2 agrees at 11 bases. Germline values: CDR1 SNHLY, CDR2 FYNNEI. The CDR3 runs 17 residues. Germline trimming cut 2 bases from V and 1 base from J; bases unmatched to any gene: 7. CDR3 in amino acids: CASSEWASGGPSYEQYF. In DNA, the CDR3 is TGTGCCAGCAGTGAATGGGCTAGCGGGGGGCCGTCCTACGAGCAGTACTTC.

This clone was seen only a few times. V gene TRBV4-1 combines with J gene TRBJ2-5; D remains unclear. Trimming removed 3 bases at V and 5 bases at J, with 13 bases between. The CDR3 is 14 residues long. The germline gives CDR1 MGHRA, CDR2 YSYEKL. The CDR3 sequence is CASSQDPRWETQYF. The CDR3 coding sequence is TGCGCCAGCAGCCAGGACCCCCGGTGGGAGACCCAGTACTTC.

The CDR3 sequence: CSVEGAEETQYF. In nucleotides, the CDR3 is TGCAGCGTTGAAGGGGCGGAAGAGACCCAGTACTTC. The chain employs TRBV29-1 and TRBJ2-5; D not certain. V was cut by 1 base and J by 3 bases, with 6 bases left in between. Germline V CDR1 and CDR2: SQVTM, ANQGSEA. CDR3 length: 12 residues. The full variable domain, with the rest looked up from reference TRBV29-1 and TRBJ2-5, is SAVISQKPSRDICQRGTSLTIQCQVDSQVTMMFWYRQQPGQSLTLIATANQGSEATYESGFVIDKFPISRPNLTFSTLTVSNMSPEDSSIYLCSVEGAEETQYFGPGTRLLVL.

This clone has just one count. V gene TRBV29-1 combines with J gene TRBJ1-3, with D tentatively TRBD1 (6 bases). This CDR3 spans 15 amino acids. CDR1 and CDR2 from the germline V gene are SQVTM and ANQGSEA. V lost 0 bases and J lost 0, with 9 bases in between. The CDR3 bases are TGCAGCGTTGAAGACGGACAGAGCTCTGGAAACACCATATATTTT. Translated, it gives CSVEDGQSSGNTIYF.

The chain links TRBV29-1 to TRBJ2-2; no clear D gene. The ends were cut back, 0 bases at V and 5 bases at J, with 10 bases in the middle. CDR3 length: 14 residues. Germline assignment: CDR1 SQVTM and CDR2 ANQGSEA. The CDR3 DNA sequence: TGCAGCGTTGAAGAGTCTAGGTGGACCGGGGAGCTGTTTTTT. Its protein is CSVEESRWTGELFF.

About this clone itself: Other DNA sequences in the same sample also yield this CDR3. J is TRBJ1-2 and V is TRBV14, with D possibly being TRBD1 (5 bases). This CDR3 is built from 13 residues. Trimming removed 0 bases from V and 7 bases from J, with 9 bases in between. From germline, CDR1 is SGHDN and CDR2 FVKESK. CDR3 sequence reads: CASSQDIRAGYTF. The DNA for the CDR3 is TGTGCCAGCAGCCAAGATATCAGGGCTGGCTACACCTTC.

The V call is TRBV29-1, the J call TRBJ2-3, with D unresolved. V gave up 5 bases and J gave up 7 bases, with 19 bases separating them. Germline loops: CDR1 SQVTM, CDR2 ANQGSEA. The CDR3 has 14 residues. CDR3 region: CSVFETNRLNTQYF. The CDR3, as DNA: TGCAGCGTTTTCGAAACTAATCGTCTGAATACGCAGTATTTT.

This clone was picked up a small number of times. In nucleotides, the CDR3 is TGCGCCAGCAGCTCGGGTCGCCAACGCACAGATACGCAGTATTTT. Its translation: CASSSGRQRTDTQYF. The V gene is TRBV5-1, the J gene TRBJ2-3; D not certain. Germline-derived CDR1 and CDR2 are SGHRS and YFSETQ. V was cut by 3 bases and J by 1 base, with 12 bases left in between. The CDR3 has 15 residues.

The chain combines TRBV6-5 with TRBJ1-1; D gene ambiguous. This CDR3 is built from 13 residues. V gave up 2 bases and J gave up 6 bases, with 10 bases separating them. The germline CDR1 and CDR2 sequences are MNHEY and SVGAGI. CDR3 sequence reads: CASSYPDTSEAFF. CDR3 coding DNA: TGTGCCAGCAGTTACCCAGACACGTCTGAAGCTTTCTTT.